This TCR beta chain was found in a study of cytomegalovirus exposure and HLA in healthy donors. V was pared by 1 base and J by 4 bases, with 4 bases of the junction left unmatched. Germline assignment: CDR1 GTSNPN and CDR2 SVGIG (reference sequence). This CDR3 is 14 amino acids long. Primers: 60 Vbeta forward and 13 Jbeta reverse. Clones were read by immunoSEQ multiplex PCR, and TCRdb kept only the in-frame ones, dropping some. This table holds some 56,000 clones, approximately 80% found once. The receptor's source is a human donor in good health. The chain is built from TRBV30 and TRBJ1-3; TRBD1 agrees at 7 bases. Sample: PBMCs. CDR3 protein: CAWSASTGGNTIYF. The CDR3 region has the DNA TGTGCCTGGAGTGCATCGACAGGGGGAAACACCATATATTTT.